This T cell receptor beta chain derives from a study of blood T cell repertoires in COVID-19. Study-wide context: Material from acute and convalescent COVID-19 was sourced from the United States, Italy and Spain. From T cells, B-cell-depleted T cells, or PBMCs came the material, which was cDNA or gDNA.

V was trimmed by 12 bases and J by 1 base, leaving 12 bases between them. The CDR3 sequence is 14 residues long. Germline V gene data show CDR1 as KGHDR and CDR2 as SFDVKD. Authors' data handling: Reference gene primer amplification gave estimated nucleated cell counts. Produced via immunoSEQ multiplex PCR; TCRdb's table is partial and in-frame only. That table is the source of V, J and clone size, and D and trimming were worked out from the DNA. The repertoire holds about 100,000 clones, with roughly 90% as singletons. The genes are TRBV24-1 and TRBJ2-6; a possible D gene is TRBD1 (5 bases). Sequenced input: peripheral blood. The origin of this receptor is a man aged 25 to 45 in a cohort sampled during active COVID-19. This CDR3 is CAPTGPSGANVLTF. CDR3 bases: TGTGCCCCCACAGGCCCTTCTGGGGCCAACGTCCTGACTTTC.